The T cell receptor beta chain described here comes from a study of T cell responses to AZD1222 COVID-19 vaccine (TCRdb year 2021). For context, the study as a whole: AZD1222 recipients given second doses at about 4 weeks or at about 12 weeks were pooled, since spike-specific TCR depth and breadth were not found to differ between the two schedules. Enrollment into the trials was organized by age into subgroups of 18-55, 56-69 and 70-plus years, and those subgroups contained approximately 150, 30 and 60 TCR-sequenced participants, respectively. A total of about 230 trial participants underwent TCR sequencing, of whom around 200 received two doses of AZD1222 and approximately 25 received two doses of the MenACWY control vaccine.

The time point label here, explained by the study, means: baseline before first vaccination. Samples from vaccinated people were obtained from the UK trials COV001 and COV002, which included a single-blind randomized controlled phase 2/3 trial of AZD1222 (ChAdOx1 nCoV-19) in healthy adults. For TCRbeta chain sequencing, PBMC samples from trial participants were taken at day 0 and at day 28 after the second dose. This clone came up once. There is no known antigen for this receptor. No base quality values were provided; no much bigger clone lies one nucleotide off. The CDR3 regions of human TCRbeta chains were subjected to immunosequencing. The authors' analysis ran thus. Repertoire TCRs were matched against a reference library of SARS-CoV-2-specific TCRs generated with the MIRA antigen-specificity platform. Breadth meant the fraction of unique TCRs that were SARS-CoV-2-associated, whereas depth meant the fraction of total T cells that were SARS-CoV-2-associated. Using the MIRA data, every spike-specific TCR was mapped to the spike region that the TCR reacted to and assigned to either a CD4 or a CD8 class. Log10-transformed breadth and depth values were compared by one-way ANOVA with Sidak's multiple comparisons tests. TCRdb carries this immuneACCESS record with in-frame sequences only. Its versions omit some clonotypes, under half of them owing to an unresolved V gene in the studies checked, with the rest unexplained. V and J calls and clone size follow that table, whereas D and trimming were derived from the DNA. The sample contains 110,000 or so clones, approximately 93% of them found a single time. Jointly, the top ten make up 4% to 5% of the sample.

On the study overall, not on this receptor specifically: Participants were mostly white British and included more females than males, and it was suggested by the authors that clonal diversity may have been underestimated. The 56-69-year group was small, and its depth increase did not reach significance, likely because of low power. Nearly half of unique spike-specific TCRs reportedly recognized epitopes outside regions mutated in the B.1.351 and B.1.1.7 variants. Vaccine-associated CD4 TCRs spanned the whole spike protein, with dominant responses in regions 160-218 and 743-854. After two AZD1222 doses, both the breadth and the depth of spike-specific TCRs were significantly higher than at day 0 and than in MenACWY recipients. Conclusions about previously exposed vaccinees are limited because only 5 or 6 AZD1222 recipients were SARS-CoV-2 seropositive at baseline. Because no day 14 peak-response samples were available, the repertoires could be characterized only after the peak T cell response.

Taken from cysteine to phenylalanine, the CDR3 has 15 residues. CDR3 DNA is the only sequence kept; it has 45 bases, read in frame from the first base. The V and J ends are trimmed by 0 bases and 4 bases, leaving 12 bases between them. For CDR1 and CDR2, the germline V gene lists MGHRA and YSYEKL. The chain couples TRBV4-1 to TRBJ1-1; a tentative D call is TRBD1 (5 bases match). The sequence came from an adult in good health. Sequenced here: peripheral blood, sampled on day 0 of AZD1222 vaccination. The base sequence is TGCGCCAGCAGCCAAGACGGGGCGGGGTTCACTGAAGCTTTCTTT. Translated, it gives CASSQDGAGFTEAFF.